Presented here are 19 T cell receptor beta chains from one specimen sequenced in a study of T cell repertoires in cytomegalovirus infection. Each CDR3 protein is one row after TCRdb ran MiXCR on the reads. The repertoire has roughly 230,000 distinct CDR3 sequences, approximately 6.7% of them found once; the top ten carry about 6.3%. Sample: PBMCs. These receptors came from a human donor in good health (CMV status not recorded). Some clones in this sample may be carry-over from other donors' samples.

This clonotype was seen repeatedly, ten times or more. The CDR3 nucleotides read TGTGCCATCAGTGGGGTCTCCTACAATGAGCAGTTCTTC. Protein product: CAISGVSYNEQFF. The V and J genes are TRBV10-3 and TRBJ2-1; D is undetermined. V was cut by 4 bases and J by 0 bases, with 4 bases left in between. CDR3 size: 13 residues. Germline V gene data show CDR1 as ENHRY and CDR2 as SYGVKD.

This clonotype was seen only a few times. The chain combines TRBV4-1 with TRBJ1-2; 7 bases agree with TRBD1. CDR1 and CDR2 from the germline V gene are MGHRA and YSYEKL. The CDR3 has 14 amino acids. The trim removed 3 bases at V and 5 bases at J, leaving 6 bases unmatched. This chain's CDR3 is CASSQRDSTYGYTF. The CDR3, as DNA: TGCGCCAGCAGCCAGAGGGACAGCACATATGGCTACACCTTC.

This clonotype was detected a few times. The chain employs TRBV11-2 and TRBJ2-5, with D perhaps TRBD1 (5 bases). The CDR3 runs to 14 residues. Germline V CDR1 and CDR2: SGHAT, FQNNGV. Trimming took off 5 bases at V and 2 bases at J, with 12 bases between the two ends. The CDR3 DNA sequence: TGTGCCAGCAGCATACAACAGGAGCAAGAGACCCAGTACTTC. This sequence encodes CASSIQQEQETQYF.

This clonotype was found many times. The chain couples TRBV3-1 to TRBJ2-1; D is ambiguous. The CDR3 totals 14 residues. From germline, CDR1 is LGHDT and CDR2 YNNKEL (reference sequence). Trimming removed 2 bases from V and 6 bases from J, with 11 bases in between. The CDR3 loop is CASSQTTRSNEQFF. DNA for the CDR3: TGTGCCAGCAGCCAAACGACTCGGTCCAATGAGCAGTTCTTC.

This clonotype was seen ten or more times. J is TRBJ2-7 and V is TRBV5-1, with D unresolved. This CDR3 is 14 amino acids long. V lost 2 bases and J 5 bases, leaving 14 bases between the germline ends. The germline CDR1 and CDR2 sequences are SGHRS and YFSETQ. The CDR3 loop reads CASSFGLQGHEQYF. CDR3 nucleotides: TGCGCCAGCAGCTTCGGCTTGCAAGGTCACGAGCAGTACTTC.

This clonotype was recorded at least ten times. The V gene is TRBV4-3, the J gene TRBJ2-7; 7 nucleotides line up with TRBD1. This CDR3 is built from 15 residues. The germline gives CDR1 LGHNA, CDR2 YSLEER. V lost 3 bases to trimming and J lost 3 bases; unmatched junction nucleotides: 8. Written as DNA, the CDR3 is TGCGCCAGCAGCCAGAACCGGGACAGCAACTACGAGCAGTACTTC. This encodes CASSQNRDSNYEQYF.

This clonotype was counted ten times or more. CDR3 DNA: TGTGCCAGCAGCTGGTCAGGGGGTGACACCGGGGAGCTGTTTTTT. Its protein is CASSWSGGDTGELFF. The V and J genes are TRBV6-2 or TRBV6-3 and TRBJ2-2; 7 bases match TRBD1. V gave up 6 bases and J gave up 3 bases; unmatched junction bases: 7. Germline V lookup: CDR1 MNHEY, CDR2 SVGEGT. The length of the CDR3 is 15 residues.

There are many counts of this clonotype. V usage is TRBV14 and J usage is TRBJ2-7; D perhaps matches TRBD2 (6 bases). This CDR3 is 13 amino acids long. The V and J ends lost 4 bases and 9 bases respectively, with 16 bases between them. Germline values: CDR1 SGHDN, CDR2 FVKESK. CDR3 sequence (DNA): TGTGCCAGCAGCCCAACGGGGGTCCCCCGGCAGTACTTC. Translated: CASSPTGVPRQYF. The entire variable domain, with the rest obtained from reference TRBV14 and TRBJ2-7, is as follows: EAGVTQFPSHSVIEKGQTVTLRCDPISGHDNLYWYRRVMGKEIKFLLHFVKESKQDESGMPNNRFLAERTGGTYSTLKVQPAELEDSGVYFCASSPTGVPRQYFGPGTRLTVT.

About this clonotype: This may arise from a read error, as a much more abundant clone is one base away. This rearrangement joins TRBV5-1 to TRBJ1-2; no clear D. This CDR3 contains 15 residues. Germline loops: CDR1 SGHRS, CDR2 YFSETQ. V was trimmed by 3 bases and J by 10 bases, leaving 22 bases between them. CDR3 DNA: TGCGCCAGCAGCTACCTCGCGGCCCAACTGAGTGACTACACCTTC. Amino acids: CASSYLAAQLSDYTF. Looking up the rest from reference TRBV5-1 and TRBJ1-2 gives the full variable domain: KAGVTQTPRYLIKTRGQQVTLSCSPISGHRSVSWYQQTPGQGLQFLFEYFSETQRNKGNFPGRFSGRQFSNSRSEMNVSTLELGDSALYLCASSYLAAQLSDYTFGSGTRLTVV.

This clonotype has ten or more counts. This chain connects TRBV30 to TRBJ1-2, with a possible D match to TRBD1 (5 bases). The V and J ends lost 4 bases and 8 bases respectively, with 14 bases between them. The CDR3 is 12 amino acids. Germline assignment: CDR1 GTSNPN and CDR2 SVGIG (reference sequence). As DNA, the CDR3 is TGTGCCTGGACTCGGGGACTATCCGGCTACACCTTC. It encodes CAWTRGLSGYTF.

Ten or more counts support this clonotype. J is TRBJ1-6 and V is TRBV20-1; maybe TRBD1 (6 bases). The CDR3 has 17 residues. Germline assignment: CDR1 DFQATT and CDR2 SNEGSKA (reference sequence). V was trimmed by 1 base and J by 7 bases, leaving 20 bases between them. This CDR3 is CSARVGGTPRINSPLHF. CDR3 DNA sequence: TGCAGTGCTAGAGTAGGGGGAACTCCCCGGATCAATTCACCCCTCCACTTT.

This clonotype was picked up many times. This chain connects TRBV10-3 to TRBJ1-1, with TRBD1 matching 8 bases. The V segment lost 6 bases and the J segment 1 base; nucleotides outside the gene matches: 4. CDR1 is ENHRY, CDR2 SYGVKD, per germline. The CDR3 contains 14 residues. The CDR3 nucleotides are TGTGCCATCAGAACTACAGGGGGGAACACTGAAGCTTTCTTT. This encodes CAIRTTGGNTEAFF.

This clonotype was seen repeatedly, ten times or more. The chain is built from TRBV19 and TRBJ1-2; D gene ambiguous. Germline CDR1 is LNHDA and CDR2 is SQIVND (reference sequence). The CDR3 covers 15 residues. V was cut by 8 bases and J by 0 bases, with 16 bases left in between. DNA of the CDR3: TGTGCCAGTGGCCCCTCAACAAGAACTAACTATGGCTACACCTTC. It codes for CASGPSTRTNYGYTF. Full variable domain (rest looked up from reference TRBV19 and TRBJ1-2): DGGITQSPKYLFRKEGQNVTLSCEQNLNHDAMYWYRQDPGQGLRLIYYSQIVNDFQKGDIAEGYSVSREKKESFPLTVTSAQKNPTAFYLCASGPSTRTNYGYTFGSGTRLTVV.

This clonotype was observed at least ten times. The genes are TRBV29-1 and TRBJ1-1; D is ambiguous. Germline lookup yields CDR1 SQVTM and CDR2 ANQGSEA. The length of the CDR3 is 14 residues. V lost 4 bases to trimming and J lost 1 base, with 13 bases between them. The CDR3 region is CSVVTPPQNTEAFF. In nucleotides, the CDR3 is TGCAGCGTTGTAACCCCACCTCAGAACACTGAAGCTTTCTTT.

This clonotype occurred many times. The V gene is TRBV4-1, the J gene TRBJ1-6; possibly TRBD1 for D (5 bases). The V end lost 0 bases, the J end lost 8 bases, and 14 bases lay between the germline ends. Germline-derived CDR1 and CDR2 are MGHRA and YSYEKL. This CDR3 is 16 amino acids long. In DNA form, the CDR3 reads TGCGCCAGCAGCCAAGAGGGGCTAGCGGTGGATTCACCCCTCCACTTT. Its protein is CASSQEGLAVDSPLHF.

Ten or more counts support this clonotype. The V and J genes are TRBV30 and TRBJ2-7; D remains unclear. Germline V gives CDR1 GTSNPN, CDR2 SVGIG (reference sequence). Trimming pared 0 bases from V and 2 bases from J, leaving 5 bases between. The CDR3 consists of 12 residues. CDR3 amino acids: CAWSVSTYEQYF. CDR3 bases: TGTGCCTGGAGTGTCTCGACCTACGAGCAGTACTTC. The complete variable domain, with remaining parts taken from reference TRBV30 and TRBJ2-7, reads SQTIHQWPATLVQPVGSPLSLECTVEGTSNPNLYWYRQAAGRGLQLLFYSVGIGQISSEVPQNLSASRPQDRQFILSSKKLLLSDSGFYLCAWSVSTYEQYFGPGTRLTVT.

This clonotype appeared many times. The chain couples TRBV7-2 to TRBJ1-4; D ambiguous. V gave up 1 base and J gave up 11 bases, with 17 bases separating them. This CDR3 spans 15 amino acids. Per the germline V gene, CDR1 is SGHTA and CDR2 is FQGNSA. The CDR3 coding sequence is TGTGCCAGCAGCTTAGTTCGGAGCTACGGAGGGAAACTGTTTTTT. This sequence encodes CASSLVRSYGGKLFF.

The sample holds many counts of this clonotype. CDR3 in amino acids: CASSWTSGGNTDTQYF. DNA for the CDR3: TGTGCCAGCAGCTGGACTAGCGGGGGGAACACAGATACGCAGTATTTT. V usage is TRBV7-9 and J usage is TRBJ2-3; 14 bases map to TRBD2. Germline V gene lookup returns CDR1 SEHNR and CDR2 FQNEAQ (reference sequence). The CDR3 sequence is 16 residues long. Germline trimming cut 4 bases from V and 2 bases from J; bases unmatched to any gene: 2.

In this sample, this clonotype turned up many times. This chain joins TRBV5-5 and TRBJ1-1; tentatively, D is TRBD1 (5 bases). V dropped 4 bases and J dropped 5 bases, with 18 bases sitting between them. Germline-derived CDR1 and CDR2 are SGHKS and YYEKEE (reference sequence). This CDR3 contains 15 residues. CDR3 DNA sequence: TGTGCCAGCAGCCCGGGTTGGGGGTTGCAAACTGAAGCTTTCTTT. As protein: CASSPGWGLQTEAFF.